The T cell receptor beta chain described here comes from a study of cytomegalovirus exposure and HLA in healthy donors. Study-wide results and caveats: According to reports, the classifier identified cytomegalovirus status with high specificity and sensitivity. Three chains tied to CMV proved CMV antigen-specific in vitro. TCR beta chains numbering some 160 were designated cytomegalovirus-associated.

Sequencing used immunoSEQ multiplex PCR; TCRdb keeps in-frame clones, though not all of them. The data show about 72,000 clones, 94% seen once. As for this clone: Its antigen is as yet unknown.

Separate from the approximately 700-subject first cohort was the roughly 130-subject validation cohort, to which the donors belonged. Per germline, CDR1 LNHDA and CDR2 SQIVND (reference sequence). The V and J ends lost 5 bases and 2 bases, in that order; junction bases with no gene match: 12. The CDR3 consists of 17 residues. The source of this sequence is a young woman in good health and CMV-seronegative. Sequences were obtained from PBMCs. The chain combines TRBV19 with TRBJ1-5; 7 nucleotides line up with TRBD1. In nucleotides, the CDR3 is TGTGCCAGTAGTGGCCTACAGGGGACAATCGGCAATCAGCCCCAGCATTTT. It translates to CASSGLQGTIGNQPQHF.